Listed below are T cell receptor beta chains from one sample, sequenced in a study of blood T cell repertoires in COVID-19. Method: immunoSEQ multiplex PCR; TCRdb's copy keeps in-frame clones and lacks some. The sample holds 150,000 to 200,000 clones, over 70% seen once. Sample: peripheral blood. The origin of the receptors is a man aged 65-85 years with acute or convalescent COVID-19. The CDR3 runs from the conserved cysteine through the conserved F or W. The D gene is left open where the match is weak. The size of a clone is reported for some rows only, either as once, few or many, or as a class for expanded clones.

TRBV18	TRBD1	.	TRBJ1-1	TGTGCCAGCTCACCCCCGGGACAGGGCGACACTGAAGCTTTCTTT	CASSPPGQGDTEAFF
TRBV27	.	few	TRBJ1-2	TGTGCCAGCAGTTTATCATACAGCAACTATGGCTACACCTTC	CASSLSYSNYGYTF
TRBV10-1	TRBD1	.	TRBJ1-6	TGCGCCAGCAGTGAGCCAGGGGGTGTAGAGATACCCCTCCACTTT	CASSEPGGVEIPLHF
TRBV5-1	.	.	TRBJ1-1	TGCGCCAGCAGCTTGGCCAGTACAGGGACTGAAGCTTTCTTT	CASSLASTGTEAFF
TRBV5-1	.	once	TRBJ2-3	TGCGCCAGCAGCTTGGGGTCAGGGTCCACAGATACGCAGTATTTT	CASSLGSGSTDTQYF
TRBV5-1	TRBD2	.	TRBJ2-5	TGCGCCAGCAGCCCTCTGACTAGCGGGGGCGGTGAGACCCAGTACTTC	CASSPLTSGGGETQYF
TRBV7-6	TRBD1	.	TRBJ1-4	TGTGCCAGCAAACAGGGGCTTAATGAAAAACTGTTTTTT	CASKQGLNEKLFF
TRBV19	.	few	TRBJ2-3	TGTGCCAGTAGTATTGTGGGGACTTCATCCGATACGCAGTATTTT	CASSIVGTSSDTQYF
TRBV11-2	.	medium-sized	TRBJ1-6	TGTGCCAGCCGCCAGGAGGACCCCGGGTCACCCCTCCACTTT	CASRQEDPGSPLHF
TRBV21-1	.	.	TRBJ1-3	TGTGCCAGCAGCAAGGGACAGGACTCCTCTGGAAACACCATATATTTT	CASSKGQDSSGNTIYF
TRBV27	.	.	TRBJ2-7	TGTGCCAGCAGTTCGGGGGTATGGGGCGAGCAGTACTTC	CASSSGVWGEQYF
TRBV7-8	.	.	TRBJ2-7	TGTGCCAGCAGCCCCCAGGGGACCGAGCAGTACTTC	CASSPQGTEQYF
TRBV19	TRBD1	.	TRBJ2-1	TGTGCCAGTAGTAGCCGGGACAGGGGGCTCTCCTACAATGAGCAGTTCTTC	CASSSRDRGLSYNEQFF